This T cell receptor beta chain was obtained from a study of identical twins. The CDR3 is made up of 12 amino acids. Per the germline V gene, CDR1 is SGHKS and CDR2 is YYEKEE (reference sequence). The ends were cut back, 4 bases at V and 6 bases at J, with 11 bases in the middle. Study results and limitations: Cord blood's abundant beta clonotypes had fewer insertions, unlike memory repertoires.

As regards this clonotype: Its specificity is not known.

Each CDR3 protein gets one entry after TCRdb re-called the 5' RACE reads with MiXCR. In the table there are under 800,000 distinct CDR3 sequences, about 20% of which are singletons. This same sample was also part of a study on T cells expressing NK-cell markers. As that report states: Repertoires of TCR beta were obtained from T cells sorted as CD3+CD56+NKG2C+, CD3+CD56+NKG2C- and CD3+CD56-NKG2C+. Seven of the eight sequenced donors were classified as HCMV-seropositive, and one was classified as seronegative. Dominant NKG2C+ clonotypes made up 1.0-7.0% of CD8+ T cells in six donors.

Sequencing was performed on PBMCs. The V gene is TRBV5-5, the J gene TRBJ2-7; D is unresolved. The origin of this receptor is a woman aged 18-35 years in good health. CDR3 sequence (DNA): TGTGCCAGCAGCGCATTGGAGCGCGAGCAGTACTTC. Translation gives CASSALEREQYF.